This TCR beta chain was sequenced for a study of response to subunit inactivated influenza vaccine. This clonotype has only a few counts. TCRdb reprocessed the RT-PCR reads via MiXCR and lists one record per CDR3 protein. In the table there are about 540,000 distinct CDR3 sequences, around 21% of which are singletons. Germline V lookup: CDR1 ENHRY, CDR2 SYGVKD. V was clipped by 6 bases and J by 2 bases, with 12 bases between them. The CDR3 length is 14 residues. These data were also filed under a second study, of T cells expressing NK-cell markers. That investigation notes: Making the TCR beta cDNA relied on 5'RACE template switching with UMIs. Repertoire data for TCR beta were derived from sorted T cells (CD3+CD56+NKG2C+, CD3+CD56+NKG2C- and CD3+CD56-NKG2C+). Among the eight sequenced donors, seven tested HCMV-seropositive and one tested seronegative. Within several experiments, an anti-gamma-delta TCR antibody kept the sorting limited to alpha-beta TCR T cells. Once again these clonotypes came out on top in the CD3+CD56-NKG2C+ fraction of a few donors.

The chain is built from TRBV10-3 and TRBJ2-3; maybe TRBD2 (6 bases). The sample was CD4+ T cells sorted from PBMCs, taken about 13 days after vaccination. This receptor was taken from a man aged 50-59 years who received an inactivated influenza vaccine. The CDR3 sequence: CAIRGGEHTDTQYF. In nucleotides, the CDR3 is TGTGCCATCAGGGGCGGGGAGCACACAGATACGCAGTATTTT.